This T cell receptor beta chain was sequenced for a study of shared clonotypes between healthy human individuals. Study overall: Donors had three CD4 naive, three CD4 memory, two CD8 naive and one CD8 memory plate apiece. General study points: Donor scarcity curtailed the genetic and exposure-history diversity represented herein. Measured sharing among donors was expected to vary with sequencing depth.

CDR3 length: 14 amino acids. The V and J ends lost 5 bases and 2 bases respectively, with 11 bases between them. Germline CDR1 and CDR2: PRHDT and FYEKMQ (reference sequence). As to this clone: Its antigen is not known.

Measured with immunoSEQ multiplex PCR; TCRdb has only the in-frame clones, and not every one. The data show 600,000 to 750,000 clones, with 90% seen just once and about 34% held by the top ten. The TCR was taken from a man aged 18 to 29 in good health. Some clones in this sample may be carry-over from other donors' samples. The sequenced sample consisted of memory CD8+ T cells from PBMCs. The subset is: CD45RO+ cells pooled with CCR7-negative TemRA cells. J is TRBJ2-3 and V is TRBV13; no definite D call. CDR3 nucleotides: TGTGCCAGCAGCCCCGGGCGGTCCACAGATACGCAGTATTTT. Its translation: CASSPGRSTDTQYF.